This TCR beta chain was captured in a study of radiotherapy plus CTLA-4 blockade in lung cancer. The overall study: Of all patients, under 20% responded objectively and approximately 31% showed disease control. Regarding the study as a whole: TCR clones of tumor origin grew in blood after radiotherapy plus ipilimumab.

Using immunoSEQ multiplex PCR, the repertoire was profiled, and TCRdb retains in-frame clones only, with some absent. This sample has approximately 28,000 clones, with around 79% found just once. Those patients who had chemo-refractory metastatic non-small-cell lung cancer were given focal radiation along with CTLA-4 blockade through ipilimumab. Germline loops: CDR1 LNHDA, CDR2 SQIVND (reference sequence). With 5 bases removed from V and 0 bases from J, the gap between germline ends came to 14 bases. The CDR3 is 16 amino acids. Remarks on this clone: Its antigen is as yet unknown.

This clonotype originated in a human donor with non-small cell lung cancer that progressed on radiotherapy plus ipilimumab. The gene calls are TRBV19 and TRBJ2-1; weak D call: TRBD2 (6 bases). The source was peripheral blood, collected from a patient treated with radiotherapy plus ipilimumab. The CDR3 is CASSLGRGSSYNEQFF. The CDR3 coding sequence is TGTGCCAGTAGTTTGGGCCGGGGGAGCTCCTACAATGAGCAGTTCTTC.